This TCR beta chain is drawn from a study of T cells after yellow fever vaccination. As for the study in general: The SMART-Seq v4 Ultra Low Input method served to prepare the low-cell-number fractions. Study-wide findings and caveats: Detected again after the booster were most primary-vaccination clones, at approximately 95% CD4 and 70% to 90% CD8. Weaker, the secondary response peaked sooner, at day 5 versus 15.

This clonotype was seen at least ten times. The antigen is not known. TCRdb re-analysed the 5' RACE reads in MiXCR, keeping a single row per CDR3 protein. The profile shows roughly 110,000 distinct CDR3 sequences, roughly 8.4% of them singletons. The V end was cut by 1 base, the J end by 4 bases, with 10 bases between. This CDR3 is 15 amino acids long. The V call is TRBV12-3 or TRBV12-4, the J call TRBJ1-4; no clear D gene. The TCR was taken from a man younger than 45 who received the YFV17D yellow fever vaccine. The sample here was CD8+ T cells sorted from PBMCs, taken 45 days after the yellow fever booster vaccination. Written as DNA, the CDR3 is TGTGCCAGCAGTTTAGTGGCAGAGATTAATGAAAAACTGTTTTTT. Translation gives CASSLVAEINEKLFF.